This T cell receptor beta chain was observed in a study of T cell responses to AZD1222 COVID-19 vaccine. Points from the study as a whole: Repertoire collection took place solely once the T cell response had peaked.

In the case of this clone: What it recognizes is unknown.

Data came from immunoSEQ multiplex PCR; TCRdb stores just in-frame clones and leaves some out. Of under 150,000 clones listed, approximately 78% are singletons. The germline gives CDR1 KGHSH, CDR2 LQKENI. The V and J ends lost 0 bases and 3 bases, in that order; junction bases with no gene match: 6. The CDR3 runs to 16 residues. The material was peripheral blood, obtained on day 0 of MenACWY control vaccination. The TCR was taken from an adult in good health. The chain joins TRBV18 to TRBJ1-1, with 8 bases identical to TRBD1. CDR3 protein: CASSPPSAGGYTEAFF. The CDR3 bases are TGTGCCAGCTCACCACCGTCGGCAGGGGGCTACACTGAAGCTTTCTTT. Full variable domain (remainder filled in from reference TRBV18 and TRBJ1-1): NAGVMQNPRHLVRRRGQEARLRCSPMKGHSHVYWYRQLPEEGLKFMVYLQKENIIDESGMPKERFSAEFPKEGPSILRIQQVVRGDSAAYFCASSPPSAGGYTEAFFGQGTRLTVV.